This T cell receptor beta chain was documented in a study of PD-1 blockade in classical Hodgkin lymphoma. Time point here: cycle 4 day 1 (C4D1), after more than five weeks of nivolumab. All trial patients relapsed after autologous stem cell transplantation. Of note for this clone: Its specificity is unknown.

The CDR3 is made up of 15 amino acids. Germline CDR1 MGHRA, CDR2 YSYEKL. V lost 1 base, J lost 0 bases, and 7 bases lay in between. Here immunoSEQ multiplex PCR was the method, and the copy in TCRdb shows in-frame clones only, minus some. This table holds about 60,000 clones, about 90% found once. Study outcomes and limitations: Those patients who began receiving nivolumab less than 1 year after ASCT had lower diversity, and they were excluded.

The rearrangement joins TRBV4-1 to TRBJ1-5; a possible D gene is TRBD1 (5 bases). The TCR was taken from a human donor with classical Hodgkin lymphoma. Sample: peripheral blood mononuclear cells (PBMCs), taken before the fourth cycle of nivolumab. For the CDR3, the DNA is TGCGCCAGCAGCCAAGGACAGTCTAGCAATCAGCCCCAGCATTTT. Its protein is CASSQGQSSNQPQHF.